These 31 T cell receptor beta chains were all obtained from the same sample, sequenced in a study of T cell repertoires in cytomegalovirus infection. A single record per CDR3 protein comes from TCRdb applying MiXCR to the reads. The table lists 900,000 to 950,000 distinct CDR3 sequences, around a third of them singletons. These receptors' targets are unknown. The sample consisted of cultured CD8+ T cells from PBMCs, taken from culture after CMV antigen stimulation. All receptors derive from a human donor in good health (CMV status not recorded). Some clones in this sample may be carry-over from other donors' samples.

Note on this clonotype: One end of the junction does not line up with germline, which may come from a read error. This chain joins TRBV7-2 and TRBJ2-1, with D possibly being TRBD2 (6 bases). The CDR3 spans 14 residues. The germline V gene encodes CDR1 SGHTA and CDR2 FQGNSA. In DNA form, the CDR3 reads TGTGCCAACAGCACCCATTGGCGGGGCAATGAGCAGTTCTTC. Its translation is CANSTHWRGNEQFF.

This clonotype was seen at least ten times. As DNA, the CDR3 is TGTGCCAGCAGCTTTATCGGTGTTAATCAGCCCCAGCATTTT. Protein product: CASSFIGVNQPQHF. The chain uses TRBV7-9 and TRBJ1-5; no clear D gene. The length of the CDR3 is 14 residues. The germline V and J ends were trimmed by 3 bases and 4 bases, with 10 bases remaining between them. Germline loops: CDR1 SEHNR, CDR2 FQNEAQ (reference sequence).

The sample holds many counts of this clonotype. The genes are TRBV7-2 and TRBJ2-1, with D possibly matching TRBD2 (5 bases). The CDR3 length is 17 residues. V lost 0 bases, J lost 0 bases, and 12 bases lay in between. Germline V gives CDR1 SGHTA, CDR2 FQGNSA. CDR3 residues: CASSLARSGSSYNEQFF. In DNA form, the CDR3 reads TGTGCCAGCAGCTTAGCTAGAAGCGGAAGCTCCTACAATGAGCAGTTCTTC.

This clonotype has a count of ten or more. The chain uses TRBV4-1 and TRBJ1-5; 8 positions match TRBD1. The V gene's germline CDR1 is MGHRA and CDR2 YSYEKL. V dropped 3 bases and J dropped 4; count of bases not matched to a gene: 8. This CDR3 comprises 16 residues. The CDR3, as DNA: TGCGCCAGCAGCCAGATCGGGGACAGGCTAAATCAGCCCCAGCATTTT. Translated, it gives CASSQIGDRLNQPQHF.

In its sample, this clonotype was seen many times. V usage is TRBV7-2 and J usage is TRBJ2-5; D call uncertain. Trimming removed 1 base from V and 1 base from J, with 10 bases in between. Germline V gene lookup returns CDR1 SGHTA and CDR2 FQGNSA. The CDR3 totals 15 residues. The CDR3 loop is CASSLEVSVQETQYF. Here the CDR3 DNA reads TGTGCCAGCAGCTTAGAGGTCAGCGTCCAAGAGACCCAGTACTTC. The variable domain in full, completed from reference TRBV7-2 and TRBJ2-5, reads GAGVSQSPSNKVTEKGKDVELRCDPISGHTALYWYRQSLGQGLEFLIYFQGNSAPDKSGLPSDRFSAERTGGSVSTLTIQRTQQEDSAVYLCASSLEVSVQETQYFGPGTRLLVL.

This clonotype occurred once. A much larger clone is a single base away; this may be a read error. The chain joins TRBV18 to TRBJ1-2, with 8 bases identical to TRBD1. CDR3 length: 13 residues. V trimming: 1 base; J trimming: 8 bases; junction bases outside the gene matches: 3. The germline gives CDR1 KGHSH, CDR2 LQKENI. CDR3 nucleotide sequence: TGTGCCAGCTCACCACGGACAGGGTGGGGCTACACCTTC. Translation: CASSPRTGWGYTF. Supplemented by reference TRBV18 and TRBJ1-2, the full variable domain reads NAGVMQNPRHLVRRRGQEARLRCSPMKGHSHVYWYRQLPEEGLKFMVYLQKENIIDESGMPKERFSAEFPKEGPSILRIQQVVRGDSAAYFCASSPRTGWGYTFGSGTRLTVV.

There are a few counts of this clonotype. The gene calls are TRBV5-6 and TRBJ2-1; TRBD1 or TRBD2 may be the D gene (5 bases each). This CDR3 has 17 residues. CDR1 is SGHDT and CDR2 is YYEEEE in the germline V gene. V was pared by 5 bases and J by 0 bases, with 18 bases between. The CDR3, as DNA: TGTGCCAGCAGATCGACCCGGGACGAAAACTCCTACAATGAGCAGTTCTTC. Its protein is CASRSTRDENSYNEQFF.

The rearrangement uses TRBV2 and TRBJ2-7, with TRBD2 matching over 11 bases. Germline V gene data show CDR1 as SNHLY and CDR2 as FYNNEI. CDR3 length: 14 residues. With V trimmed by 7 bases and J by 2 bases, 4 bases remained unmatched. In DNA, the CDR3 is TGTGCCAGCATGGGACTAGCGGTTCCCTACGAGCAGTACTTC. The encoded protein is CASMGLAVPYEQYF.

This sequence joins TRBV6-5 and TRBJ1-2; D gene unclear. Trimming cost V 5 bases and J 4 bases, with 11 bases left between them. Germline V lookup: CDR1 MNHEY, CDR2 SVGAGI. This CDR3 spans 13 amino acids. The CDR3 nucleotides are TGTGCCAGCAGTGCCCCGTCGGGCTATGGCTACACCTTC. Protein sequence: CASSAPSGYGYTF.

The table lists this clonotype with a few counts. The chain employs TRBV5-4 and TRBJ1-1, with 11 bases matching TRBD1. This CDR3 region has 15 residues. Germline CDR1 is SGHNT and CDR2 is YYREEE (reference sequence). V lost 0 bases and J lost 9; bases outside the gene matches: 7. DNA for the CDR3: TGTGCCAGCAGCTTGGCCGAGTGGGACAGGGGGAAAGCTTTCTTT. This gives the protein CASSLAEWDRGKAFF.

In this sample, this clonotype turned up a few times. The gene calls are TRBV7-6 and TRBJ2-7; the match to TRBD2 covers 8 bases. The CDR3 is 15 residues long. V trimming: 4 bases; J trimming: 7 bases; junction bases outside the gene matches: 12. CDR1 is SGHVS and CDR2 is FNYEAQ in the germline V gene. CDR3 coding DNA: TGTGCCAGCAGCTCCGGGGGGGCCCCAAGCCAAGAGCAGTACGTC. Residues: CASSSGGAPSQEQYV.

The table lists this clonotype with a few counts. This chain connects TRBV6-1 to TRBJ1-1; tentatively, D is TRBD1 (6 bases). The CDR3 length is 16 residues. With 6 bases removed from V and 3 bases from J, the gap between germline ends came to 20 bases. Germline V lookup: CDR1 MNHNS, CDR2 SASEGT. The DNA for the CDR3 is TGTGCCAGCAGCACAAAGGGGGGCGCTTGGGACACTGAAGCTTTCTTT. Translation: CASSTKGGAWDTEAFF.

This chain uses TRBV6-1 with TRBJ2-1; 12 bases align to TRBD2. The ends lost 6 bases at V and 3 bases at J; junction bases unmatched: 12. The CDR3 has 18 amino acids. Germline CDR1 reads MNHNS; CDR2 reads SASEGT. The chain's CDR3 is CASSPLTSGGFLYNEQFF. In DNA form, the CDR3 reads TGTGCCAGCAGCCCTCTGACTAGCGGGGGCTTCCTCTACAATGAGCAGTTCTTC.

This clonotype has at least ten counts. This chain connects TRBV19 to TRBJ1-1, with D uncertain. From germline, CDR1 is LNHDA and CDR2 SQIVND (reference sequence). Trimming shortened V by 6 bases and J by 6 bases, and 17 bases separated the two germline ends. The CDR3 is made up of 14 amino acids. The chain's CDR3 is CASSPSWGDPEAFF. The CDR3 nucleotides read TGTGCCAGTAGCCCCTCGTGGGGAGACCCTGAAGCTTTCTTT.

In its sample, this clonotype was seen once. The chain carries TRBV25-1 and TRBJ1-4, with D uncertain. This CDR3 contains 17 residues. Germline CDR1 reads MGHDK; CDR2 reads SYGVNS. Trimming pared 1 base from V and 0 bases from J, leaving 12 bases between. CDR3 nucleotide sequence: TGTGCCAGCAGTGAATGGGGTATCCTTGCAACTAATGAAAAACTGTTTTTT. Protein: CASSEWGILATNEKLFF. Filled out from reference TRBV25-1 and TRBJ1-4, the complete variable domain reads EADIYQTPRYLVIGTGKKITLECSQTMGHDKMYWYQQDPGMELHLIHYSYGVNSTEKGDLSSESTVSRIRTEHFPLTLESARPSHTSQYLCASSEWGILATNEKLFFGSGTQLSVL.

The chain's CDR3 is CAISESVGDWDLAKNIQYF. CDR3 coding DNA: TGTGCCATCAGTGAGTCGGTCGGGGATTGGGACCTAGCCAAAAACATTCAGTACTTC. The chain is built from TRBV10-3 and TRBJ2-4, with D perhaps given as TRBD1 or TRBD2 (5 bases each). In germline, CDR1 is ENHRY, CDR2 SYGVKD. V shed 0 bases and J shed 0 bases, with 18 bases lying between them. This CDR3 contains 19 residues.

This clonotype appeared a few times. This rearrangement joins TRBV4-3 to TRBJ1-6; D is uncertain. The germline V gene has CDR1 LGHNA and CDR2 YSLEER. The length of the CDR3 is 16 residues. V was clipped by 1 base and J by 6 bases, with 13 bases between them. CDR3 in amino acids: CASSQVPRGINSPLHF. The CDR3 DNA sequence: TGCGCCAGCAGCCAAGTGCCGCGGGGTATTAATTCACCCCTCCACTTT.

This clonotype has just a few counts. CDR3: CAISDGDRGFCSNQPQHF. In nucleotides, the CDR3 is TGTGCCATCAGTGACGGGGACAGGGGGTTTTGTAGCAATCAGCCCCAGCATTTT. The chain couples TRBV10-3 to TRBJ1-5; 11 bases are a match to TRBD1. Germline lookup yields CDR1 ENHRY and CDR2 SYGVKD. The CDR3 covers 18 residues. The ends lost 3 bases at V and 0 bases at J; junction bases unmatched: 7.

The CDR3 loop is CASSLGVKETQYF. DNA for the CDR3: TGTGCCAGCAGCTTGGGGGTCAAGGAGACCCAGTACTTC. The genes are TRBV7-9 and TRBJ2-5, with D perhaps matching TRBD1 or TRBD2 (5 bases each). Germline V gene lookup returns CDR1 SEHNR and CDR2 FQNEAQ (reference sequence). Trimming stripped 3 bases from V and 5 bases from J, with 10 bases between. This CDR3 has 13 amino acids.

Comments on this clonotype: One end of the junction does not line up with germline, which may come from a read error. CDR3 loop: CSSRETGLQETQYF. The CDR3 DNA follows: TGCAGTTCTAGAGAGACAGGGCTACAAGAGACCCAGTACTTC. The chain recombines TRBV20-1 with TRBJ2-5; 7 bases are shared with TRBD1. Looked up from germline, CDR1 is DFQATT and CDR2 is SNEGSKA (reference sequence). This CDR3 comprises 14 residues.

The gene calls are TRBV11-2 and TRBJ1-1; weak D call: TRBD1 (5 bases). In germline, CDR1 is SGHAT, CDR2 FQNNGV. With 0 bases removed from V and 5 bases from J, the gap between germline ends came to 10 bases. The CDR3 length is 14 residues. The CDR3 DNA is TGTGCCAGCAGCTTAGACCCAGGGTGGACTGAAGCTTTCTTT. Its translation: CASSLDPGWTEAFF.

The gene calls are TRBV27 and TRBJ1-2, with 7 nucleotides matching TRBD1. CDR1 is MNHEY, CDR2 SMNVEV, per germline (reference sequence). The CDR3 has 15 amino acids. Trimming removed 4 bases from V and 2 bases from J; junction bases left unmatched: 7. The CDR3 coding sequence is TGTGCCAGCAGTTACTCTTGGACAGGCAACTATGGCTACACCTTC. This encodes CASSYSWTGNYGYTF.

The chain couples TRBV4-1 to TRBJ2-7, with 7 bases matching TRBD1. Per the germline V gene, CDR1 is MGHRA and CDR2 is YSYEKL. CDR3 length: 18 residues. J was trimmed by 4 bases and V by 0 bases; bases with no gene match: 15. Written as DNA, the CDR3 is TGCGCCAGCAGCCAAGAAGGTGGGGACAGTTTGCTTTGTTACGAGCAGTACGTC. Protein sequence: CASSQEGGDSLLCYEQYV.

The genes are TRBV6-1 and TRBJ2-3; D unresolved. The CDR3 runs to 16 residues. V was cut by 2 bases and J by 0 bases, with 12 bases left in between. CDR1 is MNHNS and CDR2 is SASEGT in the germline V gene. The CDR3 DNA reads TGTGCCAGCAGTGAAAGGGTCGGGTCTAGCACAGATACGCAGTATTTT. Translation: CASSERVGSSTDTQYF.

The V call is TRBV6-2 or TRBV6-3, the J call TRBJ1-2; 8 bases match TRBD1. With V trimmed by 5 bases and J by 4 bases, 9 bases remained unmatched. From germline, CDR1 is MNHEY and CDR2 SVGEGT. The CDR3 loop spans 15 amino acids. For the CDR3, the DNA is TGTGCCAGCAGTACAGGGGGACCTTTTTCCTATGGCTACACCTTC. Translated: CASSTGGPFSYGYTF.

Here the CDR3 reads CASSIYGTGVSEAFF. In DNA, the CDR3 is TGTGCCAGTAGTATTTACGGGACAGGGGTGTCTGAAGCTTTCTTT. The rearrangement links TRBV19 to TRBJ1-1; 10 positions agree with TRBD1. The ends lost 3 bases at V and 6 bases at J; junction bases unmatched: 7. The CDR3 loop spans 15 amino acids. The germline V gene has CDR1 LNHDA and CDR2 SQIVND (reference sequence).

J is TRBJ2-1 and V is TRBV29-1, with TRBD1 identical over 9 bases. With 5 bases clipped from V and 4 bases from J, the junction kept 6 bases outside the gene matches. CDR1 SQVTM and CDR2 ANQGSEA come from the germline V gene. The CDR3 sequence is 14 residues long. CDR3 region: CSVTPGTGYNEQFF. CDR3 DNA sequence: TGCAGCGTTACGCCCGGGACAGGGTACAATGAGCAGTTCTTC.

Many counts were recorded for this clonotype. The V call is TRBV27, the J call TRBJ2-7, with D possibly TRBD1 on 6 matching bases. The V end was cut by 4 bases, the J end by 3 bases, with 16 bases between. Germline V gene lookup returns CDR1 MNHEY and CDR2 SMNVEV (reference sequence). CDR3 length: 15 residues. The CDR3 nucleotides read TGTGCCAGCAGTTCCTATATTACAGGGAGCTACGAGCAGTACTTC. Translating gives CASSSYITGSYEQYF.

The CDR3 sequence: CSARDGQGSYNEQFF. The CDR3, as DNA: TGCAGTGCTAGAGACGGACAGGGGTCCTACAATGAGCAGTTCTTC. This chain uses TRBV20-1 with TRBJ2-1, with 9 nucleotides matching TRBD1. Germline V CDR1 and CDR2: DFQATT, SNEGSKA (reference sequence). Losses at the gene ends were 0 bases for V and 1 base for J; bases not matched to a gene: 1. CDR3 length: 15 residues.

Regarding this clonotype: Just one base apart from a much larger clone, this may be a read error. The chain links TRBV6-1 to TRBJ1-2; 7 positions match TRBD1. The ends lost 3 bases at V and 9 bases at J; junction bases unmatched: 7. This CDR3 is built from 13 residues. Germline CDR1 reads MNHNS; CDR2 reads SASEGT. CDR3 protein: CASSDQGVGSYTF. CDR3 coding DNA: TGTGCCAGCAGTGATCAGGGGGTCGGGAGCTACACCTTC.

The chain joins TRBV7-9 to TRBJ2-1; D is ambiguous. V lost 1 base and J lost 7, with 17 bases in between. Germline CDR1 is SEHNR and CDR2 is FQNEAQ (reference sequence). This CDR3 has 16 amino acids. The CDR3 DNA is TGTGCCAGCAGCTTAGTCCGTGAGCTTGGTATGAATGAGCAGTTCTTC. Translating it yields CASSLVRELGMNEQFF.